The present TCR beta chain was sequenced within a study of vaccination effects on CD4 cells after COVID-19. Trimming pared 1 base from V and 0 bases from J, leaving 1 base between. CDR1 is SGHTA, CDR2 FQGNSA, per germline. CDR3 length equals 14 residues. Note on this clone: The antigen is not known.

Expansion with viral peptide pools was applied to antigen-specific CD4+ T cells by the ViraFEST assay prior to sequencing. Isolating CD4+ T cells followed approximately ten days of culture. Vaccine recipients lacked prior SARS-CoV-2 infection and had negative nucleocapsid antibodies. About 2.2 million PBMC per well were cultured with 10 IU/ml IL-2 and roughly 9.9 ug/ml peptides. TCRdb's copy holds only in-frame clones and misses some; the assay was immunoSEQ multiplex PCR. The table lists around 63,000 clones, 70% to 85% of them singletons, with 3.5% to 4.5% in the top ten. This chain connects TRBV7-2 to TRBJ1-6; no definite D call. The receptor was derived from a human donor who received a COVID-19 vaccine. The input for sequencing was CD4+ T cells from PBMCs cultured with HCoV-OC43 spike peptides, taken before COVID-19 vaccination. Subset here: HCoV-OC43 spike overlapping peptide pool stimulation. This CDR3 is CASSLGSYNSPLHF. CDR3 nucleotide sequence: TGTGCCAGCAGCTTAGGCTCCTATAATTCACCCCTCCACTTT. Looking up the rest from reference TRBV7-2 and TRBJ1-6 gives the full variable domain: GAGVSQSPSNKVTEKGKDVELRCDPISGHTALYWYRQSLGQGLEFLIYFQGNSAPDKSGLPSDRFSAERTGGSVSTLTIQRTQQEDSAVYLCASSLGSYNSPLHFGNGTRLTVT.